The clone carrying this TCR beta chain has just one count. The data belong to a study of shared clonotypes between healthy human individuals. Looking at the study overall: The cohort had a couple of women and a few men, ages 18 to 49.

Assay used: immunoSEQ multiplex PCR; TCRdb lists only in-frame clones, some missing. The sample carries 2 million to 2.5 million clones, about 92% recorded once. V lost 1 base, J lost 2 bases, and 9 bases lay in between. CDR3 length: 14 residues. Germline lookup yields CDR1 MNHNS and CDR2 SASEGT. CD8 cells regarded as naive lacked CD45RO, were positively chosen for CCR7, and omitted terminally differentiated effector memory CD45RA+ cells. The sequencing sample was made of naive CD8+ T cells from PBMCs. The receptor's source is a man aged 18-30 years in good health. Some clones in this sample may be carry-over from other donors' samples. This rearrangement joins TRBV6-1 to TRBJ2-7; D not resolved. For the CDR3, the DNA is TGTGCCAGCAGTGAAGGGCATAAAACCTACGAGCAGTACTTC. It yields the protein CASSEGHKTYEQYF.